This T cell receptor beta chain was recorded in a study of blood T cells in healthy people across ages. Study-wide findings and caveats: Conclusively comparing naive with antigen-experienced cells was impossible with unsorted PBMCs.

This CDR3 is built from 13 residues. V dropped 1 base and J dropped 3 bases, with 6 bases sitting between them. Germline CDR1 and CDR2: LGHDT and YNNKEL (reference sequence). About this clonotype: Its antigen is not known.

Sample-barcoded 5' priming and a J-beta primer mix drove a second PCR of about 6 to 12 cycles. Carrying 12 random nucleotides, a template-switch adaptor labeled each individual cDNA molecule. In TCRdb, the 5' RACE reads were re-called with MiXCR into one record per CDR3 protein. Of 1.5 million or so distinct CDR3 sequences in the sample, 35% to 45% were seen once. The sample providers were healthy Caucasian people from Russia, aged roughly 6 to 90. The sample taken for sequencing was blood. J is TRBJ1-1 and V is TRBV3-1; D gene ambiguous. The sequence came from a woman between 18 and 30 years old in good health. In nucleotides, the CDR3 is TGTGCCAGCAGCCAAGGAGTGGACACTGAAGCTTTCTTT. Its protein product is CASSQGVDTEAFF.